The clone carrying this T cell receptor beta chain has more than one count but fewer than ten. Its antigen remains unidentified. The sample comes from a study of somatic mutations in cytotoxic T cells in rheumatoid arthritis. Unmatched junction bases numbered 7, after V lost 7 bases and J lost 3 bases. This CDR3 comprises 14 residues. Germline CDR1 and CDR2: MNHNS and SASEGT. General study findings and limits: For CD8+ T-cell clonality, rheumatoid arthritis patients and age-matched healthy controls did not differ significantly. Exceedance of 20% of CD8+ cells by the largest CD8+ clone occurred in about an eighth of the roughly 65 patients.

Clones were sequenced by immunoSEQ multiplex PCR, and TCRdb holds only the in-frame ones, with some missing. Of 13,000 or so clones in the sample, 74% were seen once. The sample taken for sequencing was CD8+ T cells sorted from blood. This chain uses TRBV6-1 with TRBJ2-5, with 8 bases matching TRBD2. This TCR derives from an adult with rheumatoid arthritis. Here the CDR3 reads CASKTGGPKETQYF. The CDR3 nucleotides read TGTGCCAGCAAGACGGGGGGGCCAAAAGAGACCCAGTACTTC.